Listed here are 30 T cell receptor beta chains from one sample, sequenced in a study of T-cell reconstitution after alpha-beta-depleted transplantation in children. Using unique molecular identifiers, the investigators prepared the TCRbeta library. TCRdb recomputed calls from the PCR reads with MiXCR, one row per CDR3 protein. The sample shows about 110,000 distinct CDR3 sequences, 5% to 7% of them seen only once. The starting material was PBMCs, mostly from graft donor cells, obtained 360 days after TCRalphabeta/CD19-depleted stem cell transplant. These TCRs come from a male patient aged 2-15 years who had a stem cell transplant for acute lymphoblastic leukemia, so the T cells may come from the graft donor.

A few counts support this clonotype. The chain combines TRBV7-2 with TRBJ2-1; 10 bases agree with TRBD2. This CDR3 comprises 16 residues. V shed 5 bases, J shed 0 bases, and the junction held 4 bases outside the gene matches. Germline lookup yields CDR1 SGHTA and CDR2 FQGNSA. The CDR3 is CASSISSGSSYNEQFF. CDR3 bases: TGTGCCAGCAGCATCTCTAGCGGGAGCTCCTACAATGAGCAGTTCTTC.

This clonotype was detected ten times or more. The CDR3, as DNA: TGCGCCAGCAGCCAAGCTCTCACGGAGACCCAGTACTTC. It encodes CASSQALTETQYF. The chain carries TRBV4-3 and TRBJ2-5; D gene ambiguous. V was cut by 1 base and J by 5 bases, with 8 bases left in between. The germline V gene has CDR1 LGHNA and CDR2 YSLEER. The CDR3 runs to 13 residues.

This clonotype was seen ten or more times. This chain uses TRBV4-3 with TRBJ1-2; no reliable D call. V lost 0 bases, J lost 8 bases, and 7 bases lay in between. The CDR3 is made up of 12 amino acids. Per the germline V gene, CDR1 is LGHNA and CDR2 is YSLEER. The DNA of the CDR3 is TGCGCCAGCAGCCAAGATCGGACCGGCTACACCTTC. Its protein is CASSQDRTGYTF.

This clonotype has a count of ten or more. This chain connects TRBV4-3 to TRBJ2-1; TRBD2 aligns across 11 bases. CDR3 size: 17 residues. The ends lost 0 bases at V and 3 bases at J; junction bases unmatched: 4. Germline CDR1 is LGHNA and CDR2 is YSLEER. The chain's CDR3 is CASSQEGLAEYYNEQFF. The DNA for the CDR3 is TGCGCCAGCAGCCAAGAGGGACTAGCGGAATACTACAATGAGCAGTTCTTC.

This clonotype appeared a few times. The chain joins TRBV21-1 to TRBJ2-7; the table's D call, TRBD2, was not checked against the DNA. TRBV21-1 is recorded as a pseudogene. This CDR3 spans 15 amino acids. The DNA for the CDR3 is TGTGCCAGCGCCAACGCGGGACTTCGCGATTACGAGCAGTACTTC. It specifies CASANAGLRDYEQYF.

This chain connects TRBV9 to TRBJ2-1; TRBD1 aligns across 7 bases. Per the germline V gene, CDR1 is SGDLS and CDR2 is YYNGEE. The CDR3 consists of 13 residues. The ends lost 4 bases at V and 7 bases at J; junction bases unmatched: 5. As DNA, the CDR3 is TGTGCCAGCAGCCCCTACAGGGGAAATGAGCAGTTCTTC. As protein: CASSPYRGNEQFF.

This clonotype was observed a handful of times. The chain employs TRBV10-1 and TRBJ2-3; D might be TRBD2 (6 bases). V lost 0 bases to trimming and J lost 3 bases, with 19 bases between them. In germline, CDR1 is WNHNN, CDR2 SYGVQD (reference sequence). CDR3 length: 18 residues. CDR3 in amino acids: CASSESGGTRDKTDTQYF. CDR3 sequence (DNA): TGCGCCAGCAGTGAGTCCGGGGGAACACGGGATAAGACAGATACGCAGTATTTT.

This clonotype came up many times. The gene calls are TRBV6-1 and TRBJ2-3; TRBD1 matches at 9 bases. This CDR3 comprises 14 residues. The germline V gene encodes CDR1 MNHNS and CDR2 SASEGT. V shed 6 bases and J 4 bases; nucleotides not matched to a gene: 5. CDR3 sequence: CASRPTGGPDTQYF. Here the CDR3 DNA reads TGTGCCAGCAGGCCTACAGGGGGCCCAGATACGCAGTATTTT.

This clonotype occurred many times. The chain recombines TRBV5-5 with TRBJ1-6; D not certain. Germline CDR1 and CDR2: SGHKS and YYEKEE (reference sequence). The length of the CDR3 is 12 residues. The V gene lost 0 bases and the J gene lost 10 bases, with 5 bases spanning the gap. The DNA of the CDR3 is TGTGCCAGCAGCTTGGGGGTATCACCCCTCCACTTT. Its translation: CASSLGVSPLHF.

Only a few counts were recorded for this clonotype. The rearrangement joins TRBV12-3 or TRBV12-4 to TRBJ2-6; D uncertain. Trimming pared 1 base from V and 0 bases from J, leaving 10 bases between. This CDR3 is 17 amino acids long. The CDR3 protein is CASSLGQIDSGANVLTF. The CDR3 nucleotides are TGTGCCAGCAGTTTAGGGCAGATTGACTCTGGGGCCAACGTCCTGACTTTC.

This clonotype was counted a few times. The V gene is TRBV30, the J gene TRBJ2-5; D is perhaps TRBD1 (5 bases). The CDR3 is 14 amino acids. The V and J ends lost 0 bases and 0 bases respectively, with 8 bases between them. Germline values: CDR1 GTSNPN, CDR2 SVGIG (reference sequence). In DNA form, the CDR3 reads TGTGCCTGGAGTGTATTAGGGGACCAAGAGACCCAGTACTTC. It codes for CAWSVLGDQETQYF. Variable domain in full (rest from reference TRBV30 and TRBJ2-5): SQTIHQWPATLVQPVGSPLSLECTVEGTSNPNLYWYRQAAGRGLQLLFYSVGIGQISSEVPQNLSASRPQDRQFILSSKKLLLSDSGFYLCAWSVLGDQETQYFGPGTRLLVL.

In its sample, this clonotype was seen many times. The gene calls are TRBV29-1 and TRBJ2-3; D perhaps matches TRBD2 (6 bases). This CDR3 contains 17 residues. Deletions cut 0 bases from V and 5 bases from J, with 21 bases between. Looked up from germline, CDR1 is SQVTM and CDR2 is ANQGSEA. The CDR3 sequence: CSVEDLGDSPSGDTQYF. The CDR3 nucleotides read TGCAGCGTTGAAGACCTTGGGGACTCCCCCTCCGGAGATACGCAGTATTTT.

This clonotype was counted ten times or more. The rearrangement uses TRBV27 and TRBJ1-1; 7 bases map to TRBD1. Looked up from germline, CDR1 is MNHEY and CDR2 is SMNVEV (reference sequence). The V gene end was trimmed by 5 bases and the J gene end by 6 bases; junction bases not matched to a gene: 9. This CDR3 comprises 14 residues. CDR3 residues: CASSAYRGEAEAFF. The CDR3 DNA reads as TGTGCCAGCAGTGCGTACAGGGGTGAGGCTGAAGCTTTCTTT.

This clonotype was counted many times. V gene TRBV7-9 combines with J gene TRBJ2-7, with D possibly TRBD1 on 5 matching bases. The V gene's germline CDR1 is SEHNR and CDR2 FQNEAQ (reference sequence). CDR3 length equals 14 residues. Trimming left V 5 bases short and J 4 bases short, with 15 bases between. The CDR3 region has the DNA TGTGCCAGCAGCCACAGCAGGGAAGGGTACGAGCAGTACTTC. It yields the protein CASSHSREGYEQYF.

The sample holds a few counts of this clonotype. The CDR3 DNA reads TGTGCCAGCAGCTTAGCGCCTCACACTGAAGCTTTCTTT. It encodes CASSLAPHTEAFF. The V gene is TRBV7-8, the J gene TRBJ1-1, with no clear D. The germline V gene has CDR1 SGHVS and CDR2 FQNEAQ. Deletions cut 0 bases from V and 3 bases from J, with 5 bases between. This CDR3 has 13 amino acids. Full variable domain (missing parts from reference TRBV7-8 and TRBJ1-1): GAGVSQSPRYKVAKRGQDVALRCDPISGHVSLFWYQQALGQGPEFLTYFQNEAQLDKSGLPSDRFFAERPEGSVSTLKIQRTQQEDSAVYLCASSLAPHTEAFFGQGTRLTVV.

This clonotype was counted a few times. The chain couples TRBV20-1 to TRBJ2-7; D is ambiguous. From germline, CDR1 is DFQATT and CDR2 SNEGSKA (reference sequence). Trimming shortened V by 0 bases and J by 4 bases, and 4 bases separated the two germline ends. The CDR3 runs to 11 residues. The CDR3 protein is CSARDEYEQYF. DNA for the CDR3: TGCAGTGCTAGAGATGAGTACGAGCAGTACTTC.

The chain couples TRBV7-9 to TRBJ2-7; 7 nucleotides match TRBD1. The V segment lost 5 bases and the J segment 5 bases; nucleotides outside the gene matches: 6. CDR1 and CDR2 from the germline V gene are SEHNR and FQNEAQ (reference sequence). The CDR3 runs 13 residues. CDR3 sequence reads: CASSEGARNEQYF. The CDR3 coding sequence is TGTGCCAGCAGCGAGGGGGCGAGGAACGAGCAGTACTTC. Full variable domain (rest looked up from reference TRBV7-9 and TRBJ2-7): DTGVSQNPRHKITKRGQNVTFRCDPISEHNRLYWYRQTLGQGPEFLTYFQNEAQLEKSRLLSDRFSAERPKGSFSTLEIQRTEQGDSAMYLCASSEGARNEQYFGPGTRLTVT.

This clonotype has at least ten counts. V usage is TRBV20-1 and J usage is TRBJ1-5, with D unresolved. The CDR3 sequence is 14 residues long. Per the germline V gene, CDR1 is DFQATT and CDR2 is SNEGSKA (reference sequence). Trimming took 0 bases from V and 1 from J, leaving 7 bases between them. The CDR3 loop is CSARDVRSNQPQHF. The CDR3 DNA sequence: TGCAGTGCTAGAGATGTAAGGAGCAATCAGCCCCAGCATTTT.

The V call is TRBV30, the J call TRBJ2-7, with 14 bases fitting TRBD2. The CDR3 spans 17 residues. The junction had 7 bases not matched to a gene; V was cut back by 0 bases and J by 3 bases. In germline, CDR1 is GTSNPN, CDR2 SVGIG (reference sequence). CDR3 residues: CAWSVQRTSGGHYEQYF. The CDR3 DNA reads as TGTGCCTGGAGTGTACAGAGGACTAGCGGGGGGCACTACGAGCAGTACTTC.

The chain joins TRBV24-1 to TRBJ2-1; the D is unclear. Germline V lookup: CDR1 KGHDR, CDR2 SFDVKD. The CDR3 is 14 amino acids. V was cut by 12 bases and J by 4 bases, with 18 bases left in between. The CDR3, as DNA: TGTGCCGCCTGTGATACCCGCGGTTACAATGAGCAGTTCTTC. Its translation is CAACDTRGYNEQFF.

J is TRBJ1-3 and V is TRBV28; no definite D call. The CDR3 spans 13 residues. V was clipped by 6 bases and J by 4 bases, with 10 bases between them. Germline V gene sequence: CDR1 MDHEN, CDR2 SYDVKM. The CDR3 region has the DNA TGTGCCAGCAGCCTCCTACGGGGAAACACCATATATTTT. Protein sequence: CASSLLRGNTIYF.

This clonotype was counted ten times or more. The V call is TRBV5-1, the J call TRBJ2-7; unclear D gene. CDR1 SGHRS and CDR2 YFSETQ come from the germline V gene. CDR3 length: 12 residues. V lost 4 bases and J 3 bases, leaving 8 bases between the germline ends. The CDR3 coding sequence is TGCGCCAGCAGCGGTCCAGACTACGAGCAGTACTTC. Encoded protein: CASSGPDYEQYF.

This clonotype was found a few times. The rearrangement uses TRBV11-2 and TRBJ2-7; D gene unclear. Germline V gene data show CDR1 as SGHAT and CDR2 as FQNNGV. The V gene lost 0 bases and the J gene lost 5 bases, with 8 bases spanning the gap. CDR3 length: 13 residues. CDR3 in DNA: TGTGCCAGCAGCTTAGAAGACGCGGACGAGCAGTACTTC. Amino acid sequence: CASSLEDADEQYF. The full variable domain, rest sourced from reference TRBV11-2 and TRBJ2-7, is EAGVAQSPRYKIIEKRQSVAFWCNPISGHATLYWYQQILGQGPKLLIQFQNNGVVDDSQLPKDRFSAERLKGVDSTLKIQPAKLEDSAVYLCASSLEDADEQYFGPGTRLTVT.

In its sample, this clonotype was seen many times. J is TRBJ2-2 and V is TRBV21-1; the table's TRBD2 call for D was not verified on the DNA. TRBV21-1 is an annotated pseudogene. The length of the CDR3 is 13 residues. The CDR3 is CASSKGGIGELFF. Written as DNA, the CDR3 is TGTGCCAGCAGCAAAGGAGGGATCGGGGAGCTGTTTTTT.

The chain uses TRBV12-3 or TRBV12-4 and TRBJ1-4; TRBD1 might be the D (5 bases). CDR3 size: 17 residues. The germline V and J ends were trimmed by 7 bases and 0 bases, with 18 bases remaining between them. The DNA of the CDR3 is TGTGCCAGCACCATAGGGTGGGGCGCCACAACTAATGAAAAACTGTTTTTT. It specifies CASTIGWGATTNEKLFF.

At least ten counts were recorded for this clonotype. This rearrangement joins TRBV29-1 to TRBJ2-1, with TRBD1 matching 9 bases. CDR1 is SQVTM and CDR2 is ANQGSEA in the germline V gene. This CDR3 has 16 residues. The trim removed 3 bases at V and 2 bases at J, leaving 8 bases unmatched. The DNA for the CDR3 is TGCAGCGTTGAGGGGACAGGGTGGGGACCCTACAATGAGCAGTTCTTC. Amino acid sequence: CSVEGTGWGPYNEQFF.

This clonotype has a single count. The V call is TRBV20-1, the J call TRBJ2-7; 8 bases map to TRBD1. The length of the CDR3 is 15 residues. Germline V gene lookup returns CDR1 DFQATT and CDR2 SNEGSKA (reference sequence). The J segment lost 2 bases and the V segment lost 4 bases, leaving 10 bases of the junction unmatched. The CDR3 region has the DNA TGCAGTGCTATCGACCCGGGACAGGCCCCCTACGAGCAGTACTTC. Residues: CSAIDPGQAPYEQYF.

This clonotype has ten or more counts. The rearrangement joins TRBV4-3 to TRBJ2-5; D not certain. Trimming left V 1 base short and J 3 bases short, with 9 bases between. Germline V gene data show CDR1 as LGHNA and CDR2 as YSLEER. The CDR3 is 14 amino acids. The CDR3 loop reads CASSQVSVEETQYF. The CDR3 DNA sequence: TGCGCCAGCAGCCAAGTTTCGGTAGAAGAGACCCAGTACTTC.

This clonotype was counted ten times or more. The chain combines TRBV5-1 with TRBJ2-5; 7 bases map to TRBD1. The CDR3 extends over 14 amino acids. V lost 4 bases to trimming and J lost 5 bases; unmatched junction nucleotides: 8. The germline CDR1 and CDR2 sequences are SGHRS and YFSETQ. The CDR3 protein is CASSTLTGAETQYF. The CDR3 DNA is TGCGCCAGCAGCACCCTTACAGGGGCCGAGACCCAGTACTTC.

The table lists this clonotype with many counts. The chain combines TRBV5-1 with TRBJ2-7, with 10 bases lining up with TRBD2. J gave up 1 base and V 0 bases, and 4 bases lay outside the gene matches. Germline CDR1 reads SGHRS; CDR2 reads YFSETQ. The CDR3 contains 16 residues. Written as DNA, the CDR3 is TGCGCCAGCAGCTTGGAAGCGGGGGGGCTATCCTACGAGCAGTACTTC. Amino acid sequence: CASSLEAGGLSYEQYF.